These 32 T cell receptor beta chains were all obtained from the same sample, sequenced in a study of T-cell reconstitution after alpha-beta-depleted transplantation in children. A library of TCRbeta sequences, prepared with unique molecular identifiers, was generated. TCRdb independently ran MiXCR on the PCR reads; one entry per CDR3 protein. The sample gives 300,000 to 400,000 distinct CDR3 sequences, 13% of which show up once; roughly 4.5% is in the top ten. The sequencing here drew on PBMCs, taken from the stem cell graft. The receptors originated from a human donor who donated a stem cell graft to a child with Fanconi anemia.

V gene TRBV5-1 combines with J gene TRBJ2-1; D is possibly TRBD1 (5 bases). V was trimmed by 4 bases and J by 0 bases, leaving 14 bases between them. CDR3 length: 16 amino acids. Germline V lookup: CDR1 SGHRS, CDR2 YFSETQ. CDR3 nucleotide sequence: TGCGCCAGCAGCCTTAGGACACAGAGCTCCTACAATGAGCAGTTCTTC. Protein sequence: CASSLRTQSSYNEQFF.

This clonotype was detected ten times or more. The chain has TRBV5-1 and TRBJ1-1; D not resolved. CDR3 size: 14 residues. Germline V CDR1 and CDR2: SGHRS, YFSETQ. The V end was cut by 0 bases, the J end by 1 base, with 7 bases between. The CDR3 protein is CASSLAPENTEAFF. CDR3 bases: TGCGCCAGCAGCTTGGCCCCGGAGAACACTGAAGCTTTCTTT.

This clonotype occurred many times. The chain combines TRBV5-1 with TRBJ2-1, with D perhaps TRBD2 (6 bases). Germline-derived CDR1 and CDR2 are SGHRS and YFSETQ. Trimming took off 5 bases at V and 6 bases at J, with 15 bases between the two ends. The CDR3 spans 14 residues. CDR3 nucleotide sequence: TGCGCCAGCAGATCAATAGGGGACTCCAATGAGCAGTTCTTC. Translated: CASRSIGDSNEQFF.

Many counts were recorded for this clonotype. V is TRBV4-2 and J is TRBJ2-3, with D possibly matching TRBD2 (5 bases). The ends were cut back, 0 bases at V and 3 bases at J, with 16 bases in the middle. The CDR3 contains 17 residues. Germline V gene lookup returns CDR1 LGHNA and CDR2 YNFKEQ. The DNA of the CDR3 is TGTGCCAGCAGCCAAGATCCTGTAAGCGGTAGAACAGATACGCAGTATTTT. The encoded protein is CASSQDPVSGRTDTQYF.

The table lists this clonotype with a few counts. The V gene is TRBV6-5, the J gene TRBJ1-1; TRBD1 is a possible D gene (6 bases). CDR3 length: 15 residues. V was clipped by 0 bases and J by 5 bases, with 13 bases between them. The germline V gene has CDR1 MNHEY and CDR2 SVGAGI. CDR3 sequence reads: CASSYSGGRTTEAFF. DNA of the CDR3: TGTGCCAGCAGTTACTCGGGGGGCCGAACAACTGAAGCTTTCTTT.

This clonotype was detected a few times. The V and J genes are TRBV7-9 and TRBJ1-1; D is perhaps TRBD1 (5 bases). CDR1 is SEHNR, CDR2 FQNEAQ, per germline (reference sequence). The CDR3 extends over 14 amino acids. V lost 3 bases and J 6 bases, leaving 14 bases between the germline ends. CDR3 loop: CASSFVKGIAEAFF. CDR3 DNA sequence: TGTGCCAGCAGCTTTGTCAAGGGGATCGCTGAAGCTTTCTTT.

This clonotype was observed many times. The chain recombines TRBV2 with TRBJ2-7; the D is unclear. The CDR3 covers 16 residues. Germline-derived CDR1 and CDR2 are SNHLY and FYNNEI. Between the trimmed V and J ends, which lost 4 bases and 5 bases, there was a span of 21 bases. The CDR3 coding sequence is TGTGCCAGCAGTGCTCTACTCGGAGATATTACGAACGAGCAGTACTTC. This codes for CASSALLGDITNEQYF.

This clonotype was recorded a few times. V is TRBV7-8 and J is TRBJ2-7, with D perhaps assigned TRBD1 or TRBD2 (5 bases each). The CDR3 is 15 amino acids. Germline CDR1 is SGHVS and CDR2 is FQNEAQ. V dropped 1 base and J dropped 5 bases, with 15 bases sitting between them. The CDR3: CASSLGYRPRDEQYV. In nucleotides, the CDR3 is TGTGCCAGCAGCTTAGGGTACAGGCCGCGGGACGAGCAGTACGTC.

The rearrangement links TRBV4-1 to TRBJ2-7; 7 positions agree with TRBD1. CDR3 size: 15 residues. V was clipped by 3 bases and J by 0 bases; unmatched bases: 5. In germline, CDR1 is MGHRA, CDR2 YSYEKL. CDR3 DNA: TGCGCCAGCAGCCAGGCTAGACAGGGCTCCTACGAGCAGTACTTC. Encoded protein: CASSQARQGSYEQYF.

There are a few counts of this clonotype. The V and J genes are TRBV5-1 and TRBJ2-2; D gene uncertain. Trimming took off 0 bases at V and 3 bases at J, with 9 bases between the two ends. The CDR3 extends over 15 amino acids. Germline V gene sequence: CDR1 SGHRS, CDR2 YFSETQ. Here the CDR3 reads CASSLVLSDTGELFF. The CDR3 bases are TGCGCCAGCAGCTTGGTGCTAAGTGACACCGGGGAGCTGTTTTTT.

The rearrangement joins TRBV19 to TRBJ1-5; D is unclear. Trimming took off 4 bases at V and 0 bases at J, with 13 bases between the two ends. Germline CDR1 and CDR2: LNHDA and SQIVND (reference sequence). The CDR3 totals 16 residues. The CDR3 bases are TGTGCCAGTAGTAGAGACACGCTTTATAGCAATCAGCCCCAGCATTTT. This gives the protein CASSRDTLYSNQPQHF.

This clonotype occurred many times. The chain recombines TRBV28 with TRBJ1-5; D unclear. V lost 3 bases to trimming and J lost 7 bases, with 10 bases between them. Germline V lookup: CDR1 MDHEN, CDR2 SYDVKM. CDR3 length: 13 amino acids. The CDR3 loop is CASSFSPKQPQHF. CDR3 DNA sequence: TGTGCCAGCAGTTTCTCCCCTAAACAGCCCCAGCATTTT.

This clonotype has just a few counts. The genes are TRBV6-2 or TRBV6-3 and TRBJ2-1, with TRBD1 identical over 10 bases. This CDR3 spans 21 amino acids. V dropped 5 bases and J dropped 0; count of bases not matched to a gene: 19. Germline V gives CDR1 MNHEY, CDR2 SVGEGT. CDR3 protein: CASSRTRPGQGLLSSYNEQFF. The CDR3 coding sequence is TGTGCCAGCAGTCGCACCCGACCGGGACAGGGGCTACTCTCCTCCTACAATGAGCAGTTCTTC.

V usage is TRBV20-1 and J usage is TRBJ2-3; the match to TRBD2 covers 13 bases. The trim removed 3 bases at V and 1 base at J, leaving 1 base unmatched. This CDR3 has 15 residues. Germline V gene data show CDR1 as DFQATT and CDR2 as SNEGSKA (reference sequence). The CDR3: CSASTSGGGTDTQYF. CDR3 coding DNA: TGCAGTGCTAGTACTAGCGGGGGGGGCACAGATACGCAGTATTTT.

This clonotype was observed a handful of times. The chain employs TRBV7-7 and TRBJ2-1; 9 nucleotides align to TRBD2. Germline V gene data show CDR1 as SSHAT and CDR2 as FNYEAQ (reference sequence). The CDR3 sequence is 16 residues long. V dropped 1 base and J dropped 9; count of bases not matched to a gene: 10. The CDR3 DNA follows: TGTGCCAGCAGCTTAGTATCAGCGGGGGGCAAAGGTGAGCAGTTCTTC. It encodes CASSLVSAGGKGEQFF.

This clonotype was observed many times. The V and J genes are TRBV29-1 and TRBJ2-7; D not resolved. The CDR3 is 13 residues long. Germline CDR1 is SQVTM and CDR2 is ANQGSEA. Deletions cut 3 bases from V and 5 bases from J, with 14 bases between. The CDR3 sequence is CSVDYEGSHEQYF. The CDR3 DNA is TGCAGCGTTGACTATGAAGGGTCCCACGAGCAGTACTTC.

V and J are TRBV6-2 or TRBV6-3 and TRBJ1-5; D gene ambiguous. This CDR3 is built from 12 residues. The germline gives CDR1 MNHEY, CDR2 SVGEGT. Trimming cost V 4 bases and J 5 bases, with 6 bases left between them. CDR3: CASSSSHQPQHF. The DNA of the CDR3 is TGTGCCAGCAGTTCTAGTCATCAGCCCCAGCATTTT.

This clonotype was seen a handful of times. The V and J genes are TRBV10-3 and TRBJ2-5; 11 bases fit TRBD1. With 6 bases clipped from V and 0 bases from J, the junction kept 3 bases outside the gene matches. The CDR3 consists of 15 residues. The germline gives CDR1 ENHRY, CDR2 SYGVKD. CDR3: CAIRGTGGYQETQYF. CDR3 nucleotides: TGTGCCATCAGAGGGACAGGGGGGTACCAAGAGACCCAGTACTTC.

This clonotype was counted at least ten times. The chain links TRBV7-9 to TRBJ2-3; TRBD2 might be the D (6 bases). The CDR3 contains 13 residues. In germline, CDR1 is SEHNR, CDR2 FQNEAQ (reference sequence). Trimming removed 3 bases from V and 6 bases from J, with 10 bases in between. The CDR3 nucleotides read TGTGCCAGCAGCTTCGGGGGAAAGGATACGCAGTATTTT. It translates to CASSFGGKDTQYF.

This clonotype has a count of ten or more. The chain uses TRBV12-3 or TRBV12-4 and TRBJ2-5, with 11 positions matching TRBD1. The trim removed 3 bases at V and 4 bases at J, leaving 4 bases unmatched. The CDR3 has 15 amino acids. In nucleotides, the CDR3 is TGTGCCAGCAGTTTCGCCGGGACAGGGGGAGAGACCCAGTACTTC. It specifies CASSFAGTGGETQYF.

In this sample, this clonotype turned up many times. The chain employs TRBV20-1 and TRBJ1-1; a weak D match, TRBD1 (6 bases). The CDR3 is 14 residues long. Trimming removed 8 bases from V and 5 bases from J, with 21 bases in between. Germline CDR1 reads DFQATT; CDR2 reads SNEGSKA (reference sequence). The chain's CDR3 is CSSRDPNQGTEAFF. CDR3 nucleotide sequence: TGCAGTTCCAGGGACCCTAACCAGGGGACTGAAGCTTTCTTT.

This clonotype occurred a few times. This chain uses TRBV12-3 or TRBV12-4 with TRBJ2-5; TRBD2 might be the D (6 bases). The CDR3 consists of 15 residues. Trimming took off 1 base at V and 4 bases at J, with 13 bases between the two ends. CDR3 nucleotide sequence: TGTGCCAGCAGTTTAGGAGGAGGGGACGGAGAGACCCAGTACTTC. Translation gives CASSLGGGDGETQYF.

This clonotype was counted a few times. The chain has TRBV7-2 and TRBJ2-1; 10 bases line up with TRBD2. The trim removed 4 bases at V and 3 bases at J, leaving 15 bases unmatched. Per the germline V gene, CDR1 is SGHTA and CDR2 is FQGNSA. This CDR3 contains 19 residues. CDR3 amino acids: CASSSRREPSGGNYNEQFF. The CDR3 DNA reads as TGTGCCAGCAGCTCCCGGCGAGAACCTAGCGGGGGTAACTACAATGAGCAGTTCTTC.

This clonotype has more than one count but fewer than ten. The V call is TRBV27, the J call TRBJ2-5; D may be TRBD2 (6 bases). V shed 10 bases and J shed 5 bases, with 23 bases lying between them. The CDR3 covers 15 residues. CDR1 MNHEY and CDR2 SMNVEV come from the germline V gene (reference sequence). CDR3 sequence reads: CATSRGLSERETQYF. The CDR3 DNA reads TGTGCCACTTCGAGGGGACTGTCGGAGAGGGAGACCCAGTACTTC.

This clonotype was picked up a small number of times. The chain recombines TRBV20-1 with TRBJ1-1, with a tentative D call TRBD1 (5 bases). The CDR3 is 16 amino acids. Germline-derived CDR1 and CDR2 are DFQATT and SNEGSKA (reference sequence). V was clipped by 2 bases and J by 1 base, with 17 bases between them. The CDR3 nucleotides read TGCAGTGCTAGATATAAACTGGGGACTTCGAACACTGAAGCTTTCTTT. This sequence encodes CSARYKLGTSNTEAFF.

The chain carries TRBV2 and TRBJ2-2; TRBD1 might be the D (6 bases). V was cut by 4 bases and J by 5 bases, with 14 bases left in between. The CDR3 has 15 residues. Germline CDR1 and CDR2: SNHLY and FYNNEI. CDR3 in amino acids: CASSAPGGQTGELFF. The CDR3 nucleotides are TGTGCCAGCAGTGCACCCGGAGGACAGACCGGGGAGCTGTTTTTT.

This clonotype came up a few times. V and J are TRBV7-9 and TRBJ1-5; the D gene is possibly TRBD1 (5 bases). This CDR3 has 16 amino acids. Trimming pared 8 bases from V and 1 base from J, leaving 18 bases between. Per germline, CDR1 SEHNR and CDR2 FQNEAQ (reference sequence). The CDR3 nucleotides are TGTGCCAGCGCACTAGTCAGGGTAGGAAGCAATCAGCCCCAGCATTTT. Encoded protein: CASALVRVGSNQPQHF.

This clonotype has ten or more counts. This CDR3 reads CAIREENTEAFF. The CDR3 DNA reads TGTGCCATCAGGGAAGAGAACACTGAAGCTTTCTTT. The chain recombines TRBV10-3 with TRBJ1-1; D uncertain. The V end lost 6 bases, the J end lost 1 base, and 6 bases lay between the germline ends. The germline gives CDR1 ENHRY, CDR2 SYGVKD. The CDR3 length is 12 residues.

This clonotype showed up just once. The chain combines TRBV5-1 with TRBJ2-2, with D tentatively TRBD1 or TRBD2 (5 bases each). The CDR3 totals 14 residues. V was trimmed by 2 bases and J by 7 bases, leaving 12 bases between them. Germline CDR1 and CDR2: SGHRS and YFSETQ. The CDR3 spells CASSFRESGGELFF. In DNA form, the CDR3 reads TGCGCCAGCAGCTTCAGGGAGTCGGGCGGGGAGCTGTTTTTT.

As DNA, the CDR3 is TGTGCCAGCAGCTTCATAACGGGACCCTTCTACGAGCAGTACTTC. This sequence encodes CASSFITGPFYEQYF. J is TRBJ2-7 and V is TRBV7-2, with D perhaps given as TRBD1 or TRBD2 (5 bases each). The CDR3 loop spans 15 amino acids. The germline V and J ends were trimmed by 3 bases and 3 bases, with 15 bases remaining between them. The germline V gene encodes CDR1 SGHTA and CDR2 FQGNSA.

This clonotype came up many times. This chain uses TRBV20-1 with TRBJ2-2, with unresolved D. The CDR3 extends over 13 amino acids. The germline V and J ends were trimmed by 6 bases and 2 bases, with 10 bases remaining between them. CDR1 and CDR2 (germline): DFQATT, SNEGSKA (reference sequence). For the CDR3, the DNA is TGCAGTGCCCCGGCGCTAAACACCGGGGAGCTGTTTTTT. Protein product: CSAPALNTGELFF.

This clonotype was counted ten times or more. The chain employs TRBV4-2 and TRBJ2-1; D not certain. Germline CDR1 LGHNA, CDR2 YNFKEQ. Trimming shortened V by 0 bases and J by 8 bases, and 14 bases separated the two germline ends. The CDR3 is 15 amino acids. CDR3 DNA sequence: TGTGCCAGCAGCCAAGAATCACGGACCAGCGATGAGCAGTTCTTC. Translated: CASSQESRTSDEQFF.